What follows are 28 T cell receptor beta chains derived from one specimen sequenced in a study of T cell changes during pregnancy in multiple sclerosis. TCRdb's table, derived via immunoSEQ multiplex PCR, lists solely in-frame clones and lacks some. The table records about 64,000 clones, roughly 93% of them present only once. The sample consisted of peripheral blood, taken in the second trimester of pregnancy. Source of these receptors: a female donor with multiple sclerosis, enrolled in a pregnancy study.

V and J are TRBV7-9 and TRBJ1-1; the D is unclear. Trimming cost V 2 bases and J 5 bases, with 18 bases left between them. Germline V CDR1 and CDR2: SEHNR, FQNEAQ (reference sequence). The CDR3 runs 16 residues. CDR3 in amino acids: CASSLSKQRSGTEAFF. The CDR3 DNA reads TGTGCCAGCAGCTTATCCAAACAGCGGTCGGGGACTGAAGCTTTCTTT. Based on the CDR3 plus reference TRBV7-9 and TRBJ1-1, the full variable domain is DTGVSQNPRHKITKRGQNVTFRCDPISEHNRLYWYRQTLGQGPEFLTYFQNEAQLEKSRLLSDRFSAERPKGSFSTLEIQRTEQGDSAMYLCASSLSKQRSGTEAFFGQGTRLTVV.

The genes are TRBV10-3 and TRBJ2-7; no definite D call. Germline V gene lookup returns CDR1 ENHRY and CDR2 SYGVKD. The CDR3 runs to 15 residues. V lost 0 bases and J lost 1, with 10 bases in between. The CDR3 sequence: CAISESPRYSYEQYF. The CDR3 nucleotides read TGTGCCATCAGTGAGTCTCCTAGGTATTCCTACGAGCAGTACTTC.

V gene TRBV4-2 combines with J gene TRBJ2-7, with TRBD2 matching over 10 bases. CDR3 length equals 15 residues. J lost 7 bases, V lost 8 bases, and 14 bases had no gene match. Germline-derived CDR1 and CDR2 are LGHNA and YNFKEQ. The CDR3 is CASRLASGGAEEQYF. Written as DNA, the CDR3 is TGTGCCAGCCGCTTGGCCAGCGGGGGGGCAGAAGAGCAGTACTTC.

The chain recombines TRBV27 with TRBJ2-7; maybe TRBD2 (6 bases). Germline loops: CDR1 MNHEY, CDR2 SMNVEV (reference sequence). This CDR3 spans 12 amino acids. V was clipped by 3 bases and J by 6 bases, with 9 bases between them. The CDR3 DNA follows: TGTGCCAGCAGTTTTACTAGCCGCGAGCAGTACTTC. It is translated as CASSFTSREQYF.

Concerning this clone: This CDR3 is also generated by other DNA sequences in the sample. The genes are TRBV7-2 and TRBJ1-1; D not resolved. The CDR3 has 14 residues. V was clipped by 5 bases and J by 1 base, with 11 bases between them. In germline, CDR1 is SGHTA, CDR2 FQGNSA. As DNA, the CDR3 is TGTGCCAGCAGCCCTGGAGCGGCGAACACTGAAGCTTTCTTT. Its translation: CASSPGAANTEAFF.

The J gene is TRBJ1-3, the V gene TRBV29-1, with 7 bases that match TRBD1. The CDR3 loop spans 15 amino acids. CDR1 and CDR2 (germline): SQVTM, ANQGSEA. J lost 0 bases, V lost 4 bases, and 6 bases had no gene match. The DNA for the CDR3 is TGCAGCGTTGCCCGACAGGGCGGCTCTGGAAACACCATATATTTT. Residues: CSVARQGGSGNTIYF.

This chain joins TRBV10-1 and TRBJ1-1; TRBD1 aligns across 7 bases. The V gene's germline CDR1 is WNHNN and CDR2 SYGVQD (reference sequence). The junction had 4 bases not matched to a gene; V was cut back by 6 bases and J by 3 bases. This CDR3 region has 13 residues. The CDR3 region is CASSRGIDTEAFF. CDR3 coding DNA: TGCGCCAGCAGCAGGGGGATCGACACTGAAGCTTTCTTT.

The J gene is TRBJ1-1, the V gene TRBV4-3; tentative D call: TRBD1 (6 bases). This CDR3 has 17 residues. V lost 2 bases, J lost 3 bases, and 19 bases lay in between. Germline loops: CDR1 LGHNA, CDR2 YSLEER. CDR3 sequence: CASSQKGRGFGDTEAFF. The CDR3 nucleotides are TGCGCCAGCAGCCAAAAAGGCAGGGGATTCGGGGACACTGAAGCTTTCTTT.

V and J are TRBV5-1 and TRBJ1-2, with 7 bases aligning to TRBD1. Trimming at V came to 4 bases and at J to 7 bases, leaving 4 bases not matched to a gene. The germline CDR1 and CDR2 sequences are SGHRS and YFSETQ. The CDR3 runs to 12 residues. The chain's CDR3 is CASSTGVGGYTF. CDR3 DNA: TGCGCCAGCAGCACAGGGGTTGGTGGCTACACCTTC. Supplemented by reference TRBV5-1 and TRBJ1-2, the full variable domain reads KAGVTQTPRYLIKTRGQQVTLSCSPISGHRSVSWYQQTPGQGLQFLFEYFSETQRNKGNFPGRFSGRQFSNSRSEMNVSTLELGDSALYLCASSTGVGGYTFGSGTRLTVV.

This chain connects TRBV5-8 to TRBJ2-1; maybe TRBD1 (6 bases). The CDR3 runs 16 residues. Trimming cost V 0 bases and J 2 bases, with 12 bases left between them. Per germline, CDR1 SGHTS and CDR2 YDEGEE. DNA of the CDR3: TGTGCCAGCAGCTTGGAGACAGGCCCGACCTACAATGAGCAGTTCTTC. Encoded protein: CASSLETGPTYNEQFF.

This rearrangement joins TRBV28 to TRBJ2-1; 11 positions agree with TRBD2. This CDR3 is 15 amino acids long. The germline CDR1 and CDR2 sequences are MDHEN and SYDVKM. V was clipped by 2 bases and J by 5 bases; unmatched bases: 2. The CDR3 here is CASSLLTSGDNEQFF. The CDR3 bases are TGTGCCAGCAGTTTACTGACTAGCGGGGACAATGAGCAGTTCTTC.

This clone was counted between two and nine times. This sequence joins TRBV7-2 and TRBJ2-7; D is uncertain. Germline V CDR1 and CDR2: SGHTA, FQGNSA. The V and J ends lost 4 bases and 5 bases respectively, with 9 bases between them. CDR3 size: 12 residues. In nucleotides, the CDR3 is TGTGCCAGCAGCTCGACTTACCACGAGCAGTACTTC. Amino acid sequence: CASSSTYHEQYF.

V usage is TRBV5-4 and J usage is TRBJ2-1; 11 nucleotides match TRBD2. J gave up 5 bases and V 4 bases, and 5 bases lay outside the gene matches. Germline lookup yields CDR1 SGHNT and CDR2 YYREEE (reference sequence). The CDR3 totals 15 residues. The CDR3 here is CASSLLAGDNNEQFF. The CDR3 DNA follows: TGTGCCAGCAGCCTACTAGCGGGGGACAACAATGAGCAGTTCTTC.

The gene calls are TRBV27 and TRBJ2-3; tentatively, D is TRBD2 (5 bases). This CDR3 is built from 14 residues. V lost 8 bases and J 1 base, leaving 13 bases between the germline ends. Germline assignment: CDR1 MNHEY and CDR2 SMNVEV (reference sequence). DNA of the CDR3: TGTGCCAGCGGCGACTATGGGGGCACAGATACGCAGTATTTT. Translation: CASGDYGGTDTQYF.

The rearrangement links TRBV11-2 to TRBJ1-5; D remains unclear. Trimming left V 1 base short and J 1 base short, with 8 bases between. CDR3 length: 15 residues. From germline, CDR1 is SGHAT and CDR2 FQNNGV. CDR3 in DNA: TGTGCCAGCAGCTTAGGGGGAGCCAGCAATCAGCCCCAGCATTTT. Protein product: CASSLGGASNQPQHF.

The gene calls are TRBV7-9 and TRBJ2-1; no clear D gene. The V end lost 0 bases, the J end lost 7 bases, and 7 bases lay between the germline ends. The CDR3 has 13 residues. Germline V gene lookup returns CDR1 SEHNR and CDR2 FQNEAQ (reference sequence). The CDR3 reads CASSLARFNEQFF. The CDR3 DNA sequence: TGTGCCAGCAGCTTAGCGAGGTTTAATGAGCAGTTCTTC.

This chain joins TRBV5-6 and TRBJ2-1; 7 bases align to TRBD1. CDR1 and CDR2 from the germline V gene are SGHDT and YYEEEE. This CDR3 is 14 amino acids long. V dropped 6 bases and J dropped 10; count of bases not matched to a gene: 13. CDR3 in amino acids: CASNIQGITGEQFF. DNA of the CDR3: TGTGCCAGCAATATACAGGGGATTACGGGAGAGCAGTTCTTC.

The chain uses TRBV30 and TRBJ2-3; 10 nucleotides agree with TRBD2. The germline gives CDR1 GTSNPN, CDR2 SVGIG (reference sequence). CDR3 length: 13 residues. Losses at the gene ends were 4 bases for V and 6 bases for J; bases not matched to a gene: 4. In nucleotides, the CDR3 is TGTGCCTGGACAGCGGGGGGGCCGGATACGCAGTATTTT. Translated: CAWTAGGPDTQYF.

The chain combines TRBV27 with TRBJ1-1; 7 bases map to TRBD1. CDR3 size: 14 residues. Per the germline V gene, CDR1 is MNHEY and CDR2 is SMNVEV (reference sequence). The ends lost 4 bases at V and 2 bases at J; junction bases unmatched: 4. The CDR3: CASSWGTENTEAFF. CDR3 nucleotides: TGTGCCAGCAGTTGGGGGACAGAAAACACTGAAGCTTTCTTT.

This chain uses TRBV6-1 with TRBJ2-3; 10 bases align to TRBD1. Germline trimming cut 4 bases from V and 5 bases from J; bases unmatched to any gene: 3. Germline V CDR1 and CDR2: MNHNS, SASEGT. This CDR3 has 14 residues. The CDR3 DNA sequence: TGTGCCAGCAGTGGACAGGGGGCTGAAGATACGCAGTATTTT. It yields the protein CASSGQGAEDTQYF.

The chain carries TRBV30 and TRBJ1-2, with 8 nucleotides matching TRBD1. Germline loops: CDR1 GTSNPN, CDR2 SVGIG (reference sequence). V shed 3 bases and J 3 bases; nucleotides not matched to a gene: 12. This CDR3 spans 16 amino acids. The CDR3 region is CAWSFTGDRSYYGYTF. The CDR3 DNA reads TGTGCCTGGAGCTTCACAGGGGACAGGTCATACTATGGCTACACCTTC.

The count of this clone is one. The chain has TRBV7-2 and TRBJ1-2, with 8 positions matching TRBD1. With V trimmed by 4 bases and J by 6 bases, 10 bases remained unmatched. This CDR3 is built from 15 residues. Germline V lookup: CDR1 SGHTA, CDR2 FQGNSA. The CDR3: CASSSPDRAKDGYTF. For the CDR3, the DNA is TGTGCCAGCAGCTCCCCGGACAGGGCCAAAGATGGCTACACCTTC. Complete variable domain (other parts from reference TRBV7-2 and TRBJ1-2): GAGVSQSPSNKVTEKGKDVELRCDPISGHTALYWYRQSLGQGLEFLIYFQGNSAPDKSGLPSDRFSAERTGGSVSTLTIQRTQQEDSAVYLCASSSPDRAKDGYTFGSGTRLTVV.

The chain uses TRBV25-1 and TRBJ1-6; TRBD1 agrees at 9 bases. Germline V gene lookup returns CDR1 MGHDK and CDR2 SYGVNS. The CDR3 has 15 residues. V shed 3 bases and J 12 bases; nucleotides not matched to a gene: 9. In DNA, the CDR3 is TGTGCCAGCAGTGATCGCGACAGGGGGTTCCTACCCCTCCACTTT. It codes for CASSDRDRGFLPLHF.

V and J are TRBV9 and TRBJ2-5, with D possibly TRBD2 on 7 matching bases. Per the germline V gene, CDR1 is SGDLS and CDR2 is YYNGEE. The V and J ends lost 3 bases and 5 bases respectively, with 11 bases between them. There are 13 residues in the CDR3. This CDR3 is CASSGRGGETQYF. CDR3 nucleotide sequence: TGTGCCAGCAGCGGAAGGGGGGGGGAGACCCAGTACTTC.

The chain is built from TRBV7-8 and TRBJ1-1; 7 bases match TRBD1. The CDR3 spans 13 residues. CDR1 SGHVS and CDR2 FQNEAQ come from the germline V gene. With V trimmed by 2 bases and J by 11 bases, 8 bases remained unmatched. In DNA form, the CDR3 reads TGTGCCAGCAGCTTAATTAGTAGGGGGCCGGCTTTCTTT. It translates to CASSLISRGPAFF.

Only one count was recorded for this clone. The CDR3 sequence: CASSLGAPGTGYGYTF. Written as DNA, the CDR3 is TGCGCCAGCAGCTTGGGGGCACCCGGGACAGGCTATGGCTACACCTTC. The chain joins TRBV5-1 to TRBJ1-2; 8 bases are a match to TRBD1. Trimming cost V 0 bases and J 4 bases; bases outside gene matches: 8. This CDR3 has 16 residues. Germline CDR1 SGHRS, CDR2 YFSETQ. Full variable domain (remainder filled in from reference TRBV5-1 and TRBJ1-2): KAGVTQTPRYLIKTRGQQVTLSCSPISGHRSVSWYQQTPGQGLQFLFEYFSETQRNKGNFPGRFSGRQFSNSRSEMNVSTLELGDSALYLCASSLGAPGTGYGYTFGSGTRLTVV.

The chain links TRBV2 to TRBJ2-1, with a weak D call TRBD2 (7 bases). The V and J ends lost 5 bases and 2 bases respectively, with 13 bases between them. CDR1 SNHLY and CDR2 FYNNEI come from the germline V gene. The CDR3 is 15 residues long. CDR3 in DNA: TGTGCCAGCAGTTCCACCGGGGGGCCCTACAATGAGCAGTTCTTC. As protein: CASSSTGGPYNEQFF.

V gene TRBV7-8 combines with J gene TRBJ2-7, with 8 bases matching TRBD1. CDR3 length: 16 residues. V lost 4 bases and J lost 0; bases outside the gene matches: 8. The germline CDR1 and CDR2 sequences are SGHVS and FQNEAQ. Written as DNA, the CDR3 is TGTGCCAGCAGCTCGGGCGGACAGGGCAGCTCCTACGAGCAGTACTTC. Encoded protein: CASSSGGQGSSYEQYF.